This T cell receptor beta chain comes out of a study of immune cell composition in non-small cell lung cancer. Whole-study context: Histologic subtype was mainly adenocarcinoma or squamous cell carcinoma.

Libraries were prepared by immunoSEQ multiplex PCR; TCRdb keeps only in-frame clonotypes and omits some of them. The sample gives some 6,200 clones, roughly 85% of which show up once; less than 8% is in the top ten. Normal lung was taken at the farthest possible site, at least 3 cm from tumour. In germline, CDR1 is SGDLS, CDR2 YYNGEE. J was trimmed by 3 bases and V by 0 bases; bases with no gene match: 6. The CDR3 extends over 16 amino acids. The TCR sequence derives from a human donor with non-small cell lung cancer. The sample comprised non-adjacent lung tissue. The chain recombines TRBV9 with TRBJ2-7; 10 nucleotides match TRBD1. The CDR3 DNA reads as TGTGCCAGCAGCGTAGGGTCCGGGACAGGGGACTACGAGCAGTACTTC. It yields the protein CASSVGSGTGDYEQYF.